The sample holds a few counts of the clone carrying this T cell receptor (beta chain). Its antigen is unknown. This sample is part of a study of regulatory T cells in long-lasting Graves disease. Findings and caveats of the study: Persistent disease favored TRBV28, TRBJ1-2 and TRBJ2-5.

Relying on iRepertoire HTBI primers and Arm-PCR of CDR3 regions, the team built TCR beta libraries. In the study's own analysis: Taken together, the samples had 62 TRBV and 13 to 15 TRBJ segments identified. Each CDR3 protein is one row after TCRdb ran MiXCR on the multiplex PCR reads. What appears here as the V and J calls and clone size reflects TCRdb's work, not the paper's. The data contain around 330,000 distinct CDR3 sequences, over 15% of them singletons. The germline V gene encodes CDR1 SGHTA and CDR2 FQGNSA. Deletions cut 5 bases from V and 0 bases from J, with 21 bases between. The CDR3 length is 18 residues. Time point indicated: newly diagnosed GD, antithyroid drugs for less than 3 months. Preparation of the TCR library used RNA extracted from PBMCs.

This rearrangement joins TRBV7-2 to TRBJ2-3; possible D gene TRBD2, 5 bases. This TCR was sampled from a female donor with Graves disease. Here the sequenced sample was peripheral blood mononuclear cells (PBMCs), taken at new diagnosis, from a patient treated with antithyroid drugs. In nucleotides, the CDR3 is TGTGCCAGCAGCCCCTTGCCCCCTAGCCTCTCCAGCACAGATACGCAGTATTTT. It encodes CASSPLPPSLSSTDTQYF.